By share, the clone carrying this T cell receptor (beta chain) counts as medium-sized (0.01 to 0.1%). Indicated time point: sample taken at primary tumor resection. TCRdb analysed the 5' RACE reads with MiXCR anew, one entry per CDR3 protein. The repertoire holds around 2,500 distinct CDR3 sequences, with approximately 2% as singletons. This entry belongs to a study of spatial heterogeneity in lung cancer. About the research overall: Alpha-chain detections were consistently fewer than beta-chain detections among the sequences.

Trimming shortened V by 4 bases and J by 0 bases, and 10 bases separated the two germline ends. CDR1 is SGHRS, CDR2 YFSETQ, per germline. This CDR3 comprises 14 residues. The material sequenced was normal lung tissue next to the tumor, taken at surgery. V is TRBV5-1 and J is TRBJ2-5; D unresolved. The TCR originated in a male donor with early-stage non-small cell lung cancer. CDR3 in DNA: TGCGCCAGCAGCCCCCAGATGTACCAAGAGACCCAGTACTTC. This codes for CASSPQMYQETQYF.